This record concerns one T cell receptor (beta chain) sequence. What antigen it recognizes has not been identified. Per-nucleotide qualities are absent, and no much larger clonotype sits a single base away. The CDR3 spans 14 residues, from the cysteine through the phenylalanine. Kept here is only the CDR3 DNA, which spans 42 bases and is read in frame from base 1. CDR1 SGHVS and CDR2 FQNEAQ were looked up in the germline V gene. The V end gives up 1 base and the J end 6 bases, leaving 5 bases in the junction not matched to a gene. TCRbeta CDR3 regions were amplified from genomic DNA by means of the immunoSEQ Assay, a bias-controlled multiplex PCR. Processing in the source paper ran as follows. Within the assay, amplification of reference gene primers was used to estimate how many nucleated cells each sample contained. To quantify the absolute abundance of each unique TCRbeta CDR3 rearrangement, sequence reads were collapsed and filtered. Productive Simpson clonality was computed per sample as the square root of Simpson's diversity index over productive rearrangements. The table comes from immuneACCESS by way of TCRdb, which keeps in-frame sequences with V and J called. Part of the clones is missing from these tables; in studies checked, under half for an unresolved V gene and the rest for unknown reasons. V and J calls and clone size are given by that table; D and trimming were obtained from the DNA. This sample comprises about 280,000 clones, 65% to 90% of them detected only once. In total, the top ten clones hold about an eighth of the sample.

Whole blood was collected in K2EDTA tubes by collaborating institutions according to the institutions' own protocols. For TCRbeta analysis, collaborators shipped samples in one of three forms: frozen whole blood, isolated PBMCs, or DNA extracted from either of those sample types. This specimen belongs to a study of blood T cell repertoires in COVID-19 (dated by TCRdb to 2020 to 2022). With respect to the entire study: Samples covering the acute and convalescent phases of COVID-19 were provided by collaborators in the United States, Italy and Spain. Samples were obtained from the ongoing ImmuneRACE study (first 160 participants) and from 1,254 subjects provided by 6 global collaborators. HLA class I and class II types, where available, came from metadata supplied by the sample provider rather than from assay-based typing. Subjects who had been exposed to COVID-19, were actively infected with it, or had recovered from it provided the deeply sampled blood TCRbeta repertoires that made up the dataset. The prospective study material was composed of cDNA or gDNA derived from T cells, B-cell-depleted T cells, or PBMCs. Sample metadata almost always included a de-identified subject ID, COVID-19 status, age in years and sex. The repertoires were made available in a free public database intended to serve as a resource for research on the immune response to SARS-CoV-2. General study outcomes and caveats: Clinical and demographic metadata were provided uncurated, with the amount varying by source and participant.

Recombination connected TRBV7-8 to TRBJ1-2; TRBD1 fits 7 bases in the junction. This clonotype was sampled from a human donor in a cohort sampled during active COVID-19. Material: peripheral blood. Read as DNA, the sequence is TGTGCCAGCAGCTTAGGACAGGGCATTGATGGCTACACCTTC. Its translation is CASSLGQGIDGYTF.